What follows describes a single TCR beta chain. As yet, its antigen is unknown. The data derive from a study of cytomegalovirus exposure and HLA in healthy donors. Points from the study as a whole: Specificity for CMV antigens was confirmed in vitro for a few of the CMV-associated chains.

Germline V gene lookup returns CDR1 LNHDA and CDR2 SQIVND (reference sequence). The CDR3 totals 13 residues. V dropped 6 bases and J dropped 4 bases, with 12 bases sitting between them. The PCR made use of 60 Vbeta and 13 Jbeta primers. Only in-frame clones appear in the TCRdb table, and some are missing; sequencing was by immunoSEQ multiplex PCR. The table records about 160,000 clones, around 79% of them present only once. The chain combines TRBV19 with TRBJ1-1, with D possibly being TRBD1 (6 bases). Sequencing was performed on PBMCs. This clonotype originated in a woman between 40 and 50 years old in good health and CMV-seronegative. The CDR3 coding sequence is TGTGCCAGTAGCCCTACAGGGAGCACTGAAGCTTTCTTT. Protein sequence: CASSPTGSTEAFF.